This section outlines one T cell receptor beta chain sequence together with its context. No antigen is known for it. This sample was included in a study of T-cell memory formation after mild COVID-19. Constant-segment primers and 5'RACE yielded cDNA libraries for TCR alpha and TCR beta, each carrying sample barcodes and UMIs. TCRdb re-called the 5' RACE reads through MiXCR, storing one row per CDR3 protein. The sample gives about 90,000 distinct CDR3 sequences, roughly 16% of which show up once; under 45% is in the top ten. Overall study results and limits: Shrinking CD4+ clones were chiefly CM and EM; CD8+ ones were chiefly EMRA.

Per germline, CDR1 SGHAT and CDR2 FQNNGV. Trimming stripped 1 base from V and 2 bases from J, with 11 bases between. This CDR3 has 16 residues. This receptor was obtained from a man aged 18 to 30 who had mild COVID-19 (a few samples of this study predate the infection). Cell type and time point are not known. The sequenced sample consisted of PBMCs or a T cell subset sorted from them (not recorded which). This rearrangement joins TRBV11-2 to TRBJ2-2; D possibly corresponds to TRBD1 (5 bases). The CDR3 region has the DNA TGTGCCAGCAGCTTAGTCGGGCAGGGCAACACCGGGGAGCTGTTTTTT. This codes for CASSLVGQGNTGELFF.